This TCR beta chain derives from a study of blood T cell repertoires in COVID-19. In the study overall: Sample material is recorded as cDNA or gDNA derived from T cells, B-cell-depleted T cells, or PBMCs.

Everyone who took part was roughly 18 to 90 years old, and they came from about two dozen US areas. Participant-given clinical history determined each cohort assignment. Either two negative PCRs, clearance, or symptom resolution qualified Cohort 3 donors as recovered. Repertoires were generated with immunoSEQ multiplex PCR, while TCRdb's copy carries only in-frame clones and drops some. The table shows 300,000 to 350,000 clones, with 80% to 90% occurring only once. The specimen sequenced was PBMCs or T cells enriched from blood (not recorded which). This sequence was found in a man aged 25 to 40 who had recovered from COVID-19.

The CDR3 nucleotides read TGTGCCAGCAGCGTAGGGTGGGGGCAGAGTTCACCCCTCCACTTT. It is translated as CASSVGWGQSSPLHF. This chain connects TRBV9 to TRBJ1-6, with a weak D call TRBD1 (6 bases). Looked up from germline, CDR1 is SGDLS and CDR2 is YYNGEE. CDR3 size: 15 residues. V shed 0 bases and J shed 9 bases, with 13 bases lying between them.